The next 4 T cell receptor delta chains were all read from a single sample in a study of human gamma delta and Vdelta1 T cells. TCRdb reanalysed the PCR reads with CATT. The sample yields some 13,000 delta-chain clones, about half seen once. The antigens of these receptors remain unknown. Sequences were obtained from Vdelta1 gamma-delta T cells from blood grown in culture (DOT cells). Every receptor here comes from a human donor in good health.

The rearrangement joins TRDV1 to TRDJ1, with TRDD3 identical over 13 bases. CDR1 TSWWSYY and CDR2 QGS come from the germline V gene. CDR3 length: 18 amino acids. V was pared by 6 bases and J by 7 bases, with 17 bases of the junction left unmatched. CDR3 loop: CALGFRPVLGDTMGKLIF. The CDR3 bases are TGTGCTCTTGGTTTTCGGCCAGTACTGGGGGATACGATGGGTAAACTCATCTTT.

As regards this clone: In the same sample, other DNA sequences code for this CDR3. The chain links TRDV1 to TRDJ1, with D perhaps TRDD3 (6 bases). Germline CDR1 and CDR2: TSWWSYY and QGS. V was trimmed by 2 bases and J by 0 bases, leaving 25 bases between them. The CDR3 contains 20 residues. The CDR3 DNA is TGTGCTCTTGGGGAAGAGGCGGCACCCGTACTGGGAATAAACACCGATAAACTCATCTTT. It encodes CALGEEAAPVLGINTDKLIF.

The chain links TRDV1 to TRDJ1, with D tentatively TRDD3 (5 bases). Germline assignment: CDR1 TSWWSYY and CDR2 QGS. This CDR3 spans 21 amino acids. V dropped 2 bases and J dropped 0 bases, with 28 bases sitting between them. In DNA, the CDR3 is TGTGCTCTTGGGGAAATATTCCCCCGCTACAAACGGGGGTTCTACACCGATAAACTCATCTTT. Translating gives CALGEIFPRYKRGFYTDKLIF.

This chain connects TRDV1 to TRDJ1; D remains ambiguous. The germline gives CDR1 TSWWSYY, CDR2 QGS. This CDR3 has 16 amino acids. Between the trimmed V and J ends, which lost 4 bases and 0 bases, there was a span of 15 bases. In DNA, the CDR3 is TGTGCTCTTGGGGTTGTGAGACTCCGGTACACCGATAAACTCATCTTT. As protein: CALGVVRLRYTDKLIF.